One TCR beta chain is described in this entry. In the same sample, other DNA sequences code for this CDR3. The sample originates from a study of cytomegalovirus exposure and HLA in healthy donors. Study overall: Of some 400 genotyped donors, about 81% grouped in the Caucasian-associated ancestry cluster.

With V trimmed by 4 bases and J by 7 bases, 3 bases remained unmatched. This CDR3 spans 14 amino acids. Germline loops: CDR1 SGHRS, CDR2 YFSETQ. Researchers ran the PCR with 60 Vbeta and 13 Jbeta primers. The protocol was immunoSEQ multiplex PCR, while the TCRdb copy is restricted to in-frame clones and leaves out a portion. The sample includes under 200,000 clones, around 65% of them seen just once. This chain joins TRBV5-1 and TRBJ1-4; 11 bases are shared with TRBD1. The sequenced sample was PBMCs. This receptor was obtained from a woman aged 40-49 years in good health and CMV-seropositive. CDR3 DNA sequence: TGCGCCAGCAGCCTAGGGACAGGGGGTGAAAAACTGTTTTTT. Translation: CASSLGTGGEKLFF. Looking up the rest from reference TRBV5-1 and TRBJ1-4 gives the full variable domain: KAGVTQTPRYLIKTRGQQVTLSCSPISGHRSVSWYQQTPGQGLQFLFEYFSETQRNKGNFPGRFSGRQFSNSRSEMNVSTLELGDSALYLCASSLGTGGEKLFFGSGTQLSVL.